Included here is one T cell receptor beta chain sequence, with context. No antigen is known for it. Germline CDR1 SGHRS, CDR2 YFSETQ. CDR3 length: 15 amino acids. V gave up 1 base and J gave up 6 bases, with 16 bases separating them. When sampled, the donors appeared nominally healthy, though they likely had unrecorded immune exposures. PCR was performed using 60 Vbeta and 13 Jbeta primers. Using immunoSEQ multiplex PCR, the repertoire was profiled, and TCRdb retains in-frame clones only, with some absent. The sample holds 200,000 or so clones, approximately 79% seen once. The sample originates from a study of cytomegalovirus exposure and HLA in healthy donors. Whole-study context: Under 90% of around 390 genotyped donors fell in the Caucasian-associated ancestry cluster. Notes on the study in general: Rates of TCR association differed by HLA locus in a later analysis, with DRB1 highest and HLA-C lowest.

This clonotype was obtained from a man aged 45-65 years in good health and CMV-seronegative. The genes are TRBV5-1 and TRBJ1-1, with a tentative D call TRBD1 (5 bases). Sample: PBMCs. The CDR3 reads CASSLQQGGFPEAFF. The CDR3 DNA sequence: TGCGCCAGCAGCTTGCAGCAGGGAGGGTTCCCTGAAGCTTTCTTT.